Shown below are 32 T cell receptor beta chains from a single sample sequenced in a study of CD8+CD57+ T cells in acquired aplastic anemia. TCR beta VDJ and CDR3 were profiled, and genomic DNA was the template. MiXCR was run by TCRdb on the reads, yielding one entry per CDR3 protein. Here the sample spans some 170,000 distinct CDR3 sequences, 45% to 55% being singletons. It was patients with CD8+CD57+ cell expansion by flow cytometry who were chosen for sequencing. Specimen: sorted CD4+, CD8+, or CD8+CD57+ T cells (not recorded which) from PBMCs. The source is a human donor with aplastic anemia.

As regards this clonotype: A read error may explain this, as a much larger clone is one base away. This sequence joins TRBV4-1 and TRBJ1-3; D remains ambiguous. Germline lookup yields CDR1 MGHRA and CDR2 YSYEKL. V lost 3 bases, J lost 0 bases, and 12 bases lay in between. CDR3 length: 16 amino acids. In DNA form, the CDR3 reads TGCGCCAGCAGCCATCAGCTAGGAGGCTCTGGAAACACCATATATTTT. Translated: CASSHQLGGSGNTIYF.

This clonotype showed up many times. This chain links TRBV11-2 with TRBJ2-3; D is possibly TRBD2 (6 bases). V dropped 5 bases and J dropped 0 bases, with 12 bases sitting between them. The CDR3 consists of 15 residues. CDR1 is SGHAT, CDR2 FQNNGV, per germline. As DNA, the CDR3 is TGTGCCAGCAGCAGAGGGACTCCGAGCACAGATACGCAGTATTTT. Translated, it gives CASSRGTPSTDTQYF.

The chain is built from TRBV24-1 and TRBJ2-3; D unclear. Germline V gives CDR1 KGHDR, CDR2 SFDVKD. V dropped 3 bases and J dropped 5 bases, with 14 bases sitting between them. The CDR3 has 15 amino acids. CDR3 loop: CATSDPATLEDTQYF. CDR3 bases: TGTGCCACCAGTGATCCCGCTACCTTAGAAGATACGCAGTATTTT.

The J gene is TRBJ2-5, the V gene TRBV29-1; no reliable D call. Germline CDR1 SQVTM, CDR2 ANQGSEA. The V end was cut by 3 bases, the J end by 1 base, with 6 bases between. The CDR3 loop spans 12 amino acids. The CDR3 is CSVDGVQETQYF. CDR3 coding DNA: TGCAGCGTTGATGGTGTCCAAGAGACCCAGTACTTC.

For the CDR3, the DNA is TGTGCCAGTAGTTTTGCGGGGGTGAACACTGAAGCTTTCTTT. Translated: CASSFAGVNTEAFF. V gene TRBV19 combines with J gene TRBJ1-1, with D maybe TRBD1 (5 bases). Germline lookup yields CDR1 LNHDA and CDR2 SQIVND (reference sequence). This CDR3 contains 14 residues. V was cut by 5 bases and J by 0 bases, with 10 bases left in between.

The rearrangement joins TRBV7-2 to TRBJ1-1; 7 bases line up with TRBD1. This CDR3 spans 15 amino acids. Germline V gene sequence: CDR1 SGHTA, CDR2 FQGNSA. Trimming took 5 bases from V and 2 from J; bases not matched to a gene: 8. Here the CDR3 reads CASSSRGNLNTEAFF. The CDR3 DNA is TGTGCCAGCAGCAGCAGGGGGAACCTTAACACTGAAGCTTTCTTT.

This clonotype has a count of ten or more. The chain combines TRBV7-9 with TRBJ1-2; D is unresolved. The germline V gene has CDR1 SEHNR and CDR2 FQNEAQ (reference sequence). The V end was cut by 3 bases, the J end by 8 bases, with 10 bases between. This CDR3 has 12 residues. The CDR3 DNA reads as TGTGCCAGCAGCTTCGGGGAGGAAGGCTACACCTTC. Protein sequence: CASSFGEEGYTF.

This clonotype was seen a handful of times. This chain joins TRBV10-3 and TRBJ2-7; no clear D gene. V was trimmed by 11 bases and J by 4 bases, leaving 15 bases between them. The germline V gene has CDR1 ENHRY and CDR2 SYGVKD. The CDR3 runs to 12 residues. Here the CDR3 DNA reads TGTGCCGTAAATGACGACGCGTACGAGCAGTACTTC. Translated: CAVNDDAYEQYF.

This clonotype was seen repeatedly, ten times or more. The rearrangement joins TRBV20-1 to TRBJ2-1, with TRBD1 matching 10 bases. Germline V gene data show CDR1 as DFQATT and CDR2 as SNEGSKA (reference sequence). This CDR3 is 17 amino acids long. Trimming at V came to 2 bases and at J to 2 bases, leaving 9 bases not matched to a gene. CDR3 bases: TGCAGTGCTAGAAACGGACAGGGGGTTGCTCCCTACAATGAGCAGTTCTTC. It codes for CSARNGQGVAPYNEQFF.

The table lists this clonotype with many counts. As DNA, the CDR3 is TGTGCCAGCAGCCCCTCGGGGGAGGTCGGGGAGCTGTTTTTT. Translating it yields CASSPSGEVGELFF. This sequence joins TRBV7-7 and TRBJ2-2; tentatively, D is TRBD2 (6 bases). Germline CDR1 reads SSHAT; CDR2 reads FNYEAQ (reference sequence). Trimming removed 5 bases at V and 7 bases at J, with 14 bases between. This CDR3 comprises 14 residues.

The rearrangement uses TRBV29-1 and TRBJ2-3; 10 positions agree with TRBD1. CDR1 and CDR2 from the germline V gene are SQVTM and ANQGSEA. The CDR3 sequence is 15 residues long. J lost 2 bases, V lost 6 bases, and 8 bases had no gene match. CDR3 bases: TGCAGCGTCAAGGACAGGGGGTTGTTCACAGATACGCAGTATTTT. This translates into CSVKDRGLFTDTQYF.

This rearrangement joins TRBV4-1 to TRBJ2-7; D remains ambiguous. Trimming took 0 bases from V and 3 from J, leaving 9 bases between them. The V gene's germline CDR1 is MGHRA and CDR2 YSYEKL. There are 14 residues in the CDR3. CDR3 sequence (DNA): TGCGCCAGCAGCCAAGATGGCGGCAGCTACGAGCAGTACTTC. This codes for CASSQDGGSYEQYF.

The rearrangement links TRBV7-2 to TRBJ2-1; 9 bases match TRBD2. V shed 5 bases and J 0 bases; nucleotides not matched to a gene: 2. CDR1 and CDR2 (germline): SGHTA, FQGNSA. This CDR3 is 15 amino acids long. CDR3 amino acids: CASSISGSSYNEQFF. The CDR3 DNA reads TGTGCCAGCAGCATTAGCGGGAGCTCCTACAATGAGCAGTTCTTC. Full variable domain (rest looked up from reference TRBV7-2 and TRBJ2-1): GAGVSQSPSNKVTEKGKDVELRCDPISGHTALYWYRQSLGQGLEFLIYFQGNSAPDKSGLPSDRFSAERTGGSVSTLTIQRTQQEDSAVYLCASSISGSSYNEQFFGPGTRLTVL.

The rearrangement joins TRBV10-3 to TRBJ1-2; TRBD1 aligns across 8 bases. This CDR3 is built from 14 residues. Germline V gene lookup returns CDR1 ENHRY and CDR2 SYGVKD. The V gene end was trimmed by 4 bases and the J gene end by 8 bases; junction bases not matched to a gene: 9. DNA of the CDR3: TGTGCCATCAGTGGGTCAGGGGGCTGGAAAGGCTACACCTTC. Translated: CAISGSGGWKGYTF.

This clonotype was observed a handful of times. This chain joins TRBV24-1 and TRBJ1-4; D may be TRBD1 (5 bases). The CDR3 spans 15 residues. Trimming shortened V by 4 bases and J by 5 bases, and 13 bases separated the two germline ends. Germline CDR1 reads KGHDR; CDR2 reads SFDVKD. The CDR3 is CATSEGGQGNEKLFF. The CDR3 region has the DNA TGTGCCACCAGTGAGGGAGGACAAGGGAATGAAAAACTGTTTTTT.

The V gene is TRBV12-3 or TRBV12-4, the J gene TRBJ2-4, with D hard to call. V was pared by 3 bases and J by 14 bases, with 11 bases between. The CDR3 spans 11 residues. The CDR3, as DNA: TGTGCCAGCAGTTTTGAGCGTTGGGAGTACTTC. Its protein is CASSFERWEYF.

J is TRBJ2-3 and V is TRBV5-1; 15 nucleotides match TRBD2. V lost 3 bases and J lost 1; bases outside the gene matches: 6. In germline, CDR1 is SGHRS, CDR2 YFSETQ. This CDR3 spans 18 amino acids. DNA for the CDR3: TGCGCCAGCAGCTCCGGCCGGACTAGCGGGGGGGGCACAGATACGCAGTATTTT. Translating it yields CASSSGRTSGGGTDTQYF.

This clonotype was detected many times. The germline gene is not matched at one end of the junction; a read error may be the cause. This rearrangement joins TRBV5-6 to TRBJ1-1, with D perhaps TRBD1 (5 bases). The CDR3 is 15 residues long. Germline-derived CDR1 and CDR2 are SGHDT and YYEEEE. The CDR3 DNA is TGTGCGAGCAGGAGGAGACAGACGTCGAACACTGAAGCTTTCTTT. Protein sequence: CASRRRQTSNTEAFF.

This clonotype was recorded many times. The chain joins TRBV10-1 to TRBJ2-1; the match to TRBD2 covers 11 bases. The CDR3 totals 15 residues. Germline lookup yields CDR1 WNHNN and CDR2 SYGVQD (reference sequence). Trimming removed 5 bases from V and 4 bases from J; junction bases left unmatched: 4. The CDR3 loop is CASSHSGGGYNEQFF. Written as DNA, the CDR3 is TGCGCCAGCAGTCATAGCGGGGGGGGGTACAATGAGCAGTTCTTC.

The V gene is TRBV7-8, the J gene TRBJ1-5; TRBD1 is a possible D gene (6 bases). The germline V and J ends were trimmed by 5 bases and 4 bases, with 12 bases remaining between them. This CDR3 region has 14 residues. Per the germline V gene, CDR1 is SGHVS and CDR2 is FQNEAQ. CDR3 coding DNA: TGTGCCAGCAGCGCCCGGACAGAGAATCAGCCCCAGCATTTT. It specifies CASSARTENQPQHF.

V and J are TRBV29-1 and TRBJ2-7, with 9 bases matching TRBD2. The CDR3 consists of 15 residues. Trimming took 3 bases from V and 0 from J; bases not matched to a gene: 6. Germline loops: CDR1 SQVTM, CDR2 ANQGSEA. CDR3: CSVDVAGAISYEQYF. CDR3 bases: TGCAGCGTTGATGTAGCGGGGGCGATCTCCTACGAGCAGTACTTC.

V usage is TRBV6-1 and J usage is TRBJ2-7; D is perhaps TRBD2 (5 bases). The CDR3 loop spans 11 amino acids. V was shortened by 8 bases and J by 1 base, with 6 bases between the two germline ends. Germline loops: CDR1 MNHNS, CDR2 SASEGT. In nucleotides, the CDR3 is TGTGCCAGCGGGAGATCCTACGAGCAGTACTTC. Translation: CASGRSYEQYF.

V is TRBV10-3 and J is TRBJ2-5; 7 bases are shared with TRBD1. Germline lookup yields CDR1 ENHRY and CDR2 SYGVKD. The V gene end was trimmed by 0 bases and the J gene end by 5 bases; junction bases not matched to a gene: 6. There are 15 residues in the CDR3. The DNA for the CDR3 is TGTGCCATCAGTGAGTCTATAGGGGGCGGTGAGACCCAGTACTTC. Its translation: CAISESIGGGETQYF.

As regards this clonotype: One junction end does not reproduce the germline sequence, and a read error may be involved. The V and J genes are TRBV12-3 or TRBV12-4 and TRBJ1-3, with 8 bases that match TRBD1. CDR3 size: 16 residues. CDR3 protein: CAGRSYRGSSGNTIYF. As DNA, the CDR3 is TGTGCCGGCAGGTCGTACAGGGGGTCTTCTGGAAACACCATATATTTT.

The chain is built from TRBV18 and TRBJ1-5; D unclear. The V gene's germline CDR1 is KGHSH and CDR2 LQKENI. The CDR3 is 14 residues long. The V gene lost 3 bases and the J gene lost 7 bases, with 13 bases spanning the gap. For the CDR3, the DNA is TGTGCCAGCTCACCCCAGAGGGTAGCCCAGCCCCAGCATTTT. It codes for CASSPQRVAQPQHF.

This clonotype was detected many times. This chain's CDR3 is CASSSNRATNEKLFF. CDR3 DNA: TGCGCCAGCAGCTCCAACAGGGCAACTAATGAAAAACTGTTTTTT. The chain is built from TRBV5-1 and TRBJ1-4, with D possibly TRBD1 on 6 matching bases. CDR3 length equals 15 residues. Germline V gives CDR1 SGHRS, CDR2 YFSETQ. Trimming removed 3 bases from V and 0 bases from J, with 9 bases in between.

This chain uses TRBV5-1 with TRBJ2-7; 9 bases match TRBD1. The CDR3 loop spans 14 amino acids. The junction had 5 bases not matched to a gene; V was cut back by 4 bases and J by 3 bases. In germline, CDR1 is SGHRS, CDR2 YFSETQ. The DNA of the CDR3 is TGCGCCAGCAGCGCGCCGGGACAGGGCTACGAGCAGTACTTC. Its protein is CASSAPGQGYEQYF. Based on the CDR3 plus reference TRBV5-1 and TRBJ2-7, the full variable domain is KAGVTQTPRYLIKTRGQQVTLSCSPISGHRSVSWYQQTPGQGLQFLFEYFSETQRNKGNFPGRFSGRQFSNSRSEMNVSTLELGDSALYLCASSAPGQGYEQYFGPGTRLTVT.

The DNA of the CDR3 is TGTGCCACCAGCAGAGAAGATTGGGCTAGTGGTCGCTACGAGCAGTACTTC. This translates into CATSREDWASGRYEQYF. The rearrangement uses TRBV15 and TRBJ2-7; no reliable D call. Germline V CDR1 and CDR2: LNHNV, YYDKDF (reference sequence). V was cut by 0 bases and J by 3 bases, with 18 bases left in between. This CDR3 is 17 amino acids long. The complete variable domain, with remaining parts taken from reference TRBV15 and TRBJ2-7, reads DAMVIQNPRYQVTQFGKPVTLSCSQTLNHNVMYWYQQKSSQAPKLLFHYYDKDFNNEADTPDNFQSRRPNTSFCFLDIRSPGLGDTAMYLCATSREDWASGRYEQYFGPGTRLTVT.

This clonotype was seen many times. The chain recombines TRBV12-3 or TRBV12-4 with TRBJ1-3, with no clear D. This CDR3 comprises 14 residues. V dropped 6 bases and J dropped 2 bases, with 11 bases sitting between them. The CDR3 protein is CASRPMGTGNTIYF. The CDR3 nucleotides read TGTGCCAGCAGGCCTATGGGGACTGGAAACACCATATATTTT.

The V call is TRBV9, the J call TRBJ1-6; 9 nucleotides line up with TRBD1. This CDR3 is 15 amino acids long. The junction had 6 bases not matched to a gene; V was cut back by 4 bases and J by 7 bases. Germline CDR1 reads SGDLS; CDR2 reads YYNGEE. CDR3 in DNA: TGTGCCAGCAGCTTCCTCGGACAGGGGAATTCACCCCTCCACTTT. Encoded protein: CASSFLGQGNSPLHF.

This clonotype was found once. The chain uses TRBV2 and TRBJ1-6, with unresolved D. The CDR3 has 12 amino acids. Trimming took off 6 bases at V and 7 bases at J, with 7 bases between the two ends. Germline CDR1 reads SNHLY; CDR2 reads FYNNEI. The DNA for the CDR3 is TGTGCCAGCAGCAGTACAAATTCACCCCTCCACTTT. This translates into CASSSTNSPLHF. The whole variable domain, filled in from reference TRBV2 and TRBJ1-6, reads EPEVTQTPSHQVTQMGQEVILRCVPISNHLYFYWYRQILGQKVEFLVSFYNNEISEKSEIFDDQFSVERPDGSNFTLKIRSTKLEDSAMYFCASSSTNSPLHFGNGTRLTVT.

This clonotype was detected a few times. This chain uses TRBV24-1 with TRBJ2-5, with D perhaps given as TRBD1 or TRBD2 (5 bases each). Trimming cost V 7 bases and J 1 base, with 9 bases left between them. The CDR3 sequence is 13 residues long. CDR1 and CDR2 from the germline V gene are KGHDR and SFDVKD. As DNA, the CDR3 is TGTGCCACCAGGGGGGACGGCCAAGAGACCCAGTACTTC. This translates into CATRGDGQETQYF.